This T cell receptor (beta chain) was captured in a study of somatic mutations in cytotoxic T cells in rheumatoid arthritis. The germline gives CDR1 SEHNR, CDR2 FQNEAQ (reference sequence). The CDR3 totals 13 residues. V dropped 1 base and J dropped 2 bases, with 6 bases sitting between them. Measured with immunoSEQ multiplex PCR; TCRdb has only the in-frame clones, and not every one. The table lists under 20,000 clones, 86% of them singletons, with roughly 15% in the top ten. This chain uses TRBV7-9 with TRBJ2-7, with unresolved D. The origin of this receptor is a man aged 40-50 years in good health. Sequences were obtained from CD8+ T cells sorted from blood. The chain's CDR3 is CASSLGVTYEQYF. The CDR3 bases are TGTGCCAGCAGCTTAGGAGTGACCTACGAGCAGTACTTC.